The 23 T cell receptor beta chains below come from one sample, sequenced in a study of spatial heterogeneity in lung cancer (dated by TCRdb to between 2017 and 2020). Preparation of the library involved 5' RACE. Sequenced on a NextSeq 500. TCRdb reworked the public reads: Q25 trimming with fastp, MiXCR clone assembly, productive beta chains retained. Identical CDR3 protein sequences are pooled into one entry, listed with their most common genes and DNA. In this sample the table shows roughly 8,900 distinct CDR3 sequences, approximately 8.3% of which occur a single time. The ten largest clones add up to around 13% of the sample. These TCRs are of unknown antigen specificity. The time point label, as the study defines it: sample taken at primary tumor resection. Results and caveats for the whole study, not just this receptor: The number of expanded intratumoral alpha and beta TCRs correlated with the tumor nonsynonymous mutation count.

The specimen comprised lung tumor tissue, sampled at surgery. The receptors derive from a female donor with early-stage non-small cell lung cancer.

This clonotype is deemed medium-sized. This chain uses TRBV18 with TRBJ2-3, with no clear D. Germline V CDR1 and CDR2: KGHSH, LQKENI. CDR3 length equals 13 residues. With 5 bases removed from V and 1 base from J, the gap between germline ends came to 7 bases. CDR3 in amino acids: CASSIRGTDTQYF. CDR3 bases: TGTGCCAGCTCAATACGGGGCACAGATACGCAGTATTTT.

By share, this clonotype ranks as medium-sized. The J gene is TRBJ1-2, the V gene TRBV7-2, with TRBD1 matching over 9 bases. The V gene's germline CDR1 is SGHTA and CDR2 FQGNSA. The trim removed 6 bases at V and 4 bases at J, leaving 9 bases unmatched. The CDR3 loop spans 15 amino acids. The CDR3 DNA reads as TGTGCCAGCAGAACAACAGGGGGCGATGTCTATGGCTACACCTTC. The encoded protein is CASRTTGGDVYGYTF.

CDR3 coding DNA: TGCAGTGCTGCGCCGGGACAGGGCTTCCATCAGCCCCAGCATTTT. Translated: CSAAPGQGFHQPQHF. V and J are TRBV20-1 and TRBJ1-5, with 9 positions matching TRBD1. V shed 5 bases and J 5 bases; nucleotides not matched to a gene: 10. The CDR3 length is 15 residues. Looked up from germline, CDR1 is DFQATT and CDR2 is SNEGSKA (reference sequence).

This chain uses TRBV7-9 with TRBJ2-1, with D possibly TRBD2 on 5 matching bases. Deletions cut 4 bases from V and 5 bases from J, with 21 bases between. The CDR3 is 17 residues long. Germline assignment: CDR1 SEHNR and CDR2 FQNEAQ (reference sequence). The CDR3: CASSSPRADQYNNEQFF. In nucleotides, the CDR3 is TGTGCCAGCAGCTCCCCGAGGGCAGACCAGTATAACAATGAGCAGTTCTTC.

There are many counts of this clonotype. The V gene is TRBV20-1, the J gene TRBJ1-2, with D possibly matching TRBD1 (5 bases). Trimming stripped 4 bases from V and 4 bases from J, with 10 bases between. CDR1 and CDR2 (germline): DFQATT, SNEGSKA (reference sequence). The CDR3 has 12 amino acids. This chain's CDR3 is CSATPGSYGYTF. CDR3 nucleotides: TGCAGTGCTACCCCAGGGAGCTATGGCTACACCTTC.

By share, this clonotype ranks as medium-sized. J is TRBJ1-1 and V is TRBV12-3 or TRBV12-4, with unresolved D. V was cut by 5 bases and J by 1 base, with 14 bases left in between. The CDR3 spans 15 residues. CDR3 sequence reads: CASSPDEDQNTEAFF. The DNA for the CDR3 is TGTGCCAGCAGTCCCGATGAGGACCAGAACACTGAAGCTTTCTTT.

This clonotype was recorded many times. This chain joins TRBV28 and TRBJ2-2; a possible D gene is TRBD1 (5 bases). Trimming shortened V by 6 bases and J by 6 bases, and 14 bases separated the two germline ends. Germline V CDR1 and CDR2: MDHEN, SYDVKM. The CDR3 is 14 amino acids. The CDR3 coding sequence is TGTGCCAGCAGGCAAGCCACAGGTTCCGGGGAGCTGTTTTTT. Its translation: CASRQATGSGELFF.

This clonotype was picked up a small number of times. The V gene is TRBV6-5, the J gene TRBJ2-3, with 8 bases identical to TRBD2. CDR1 and CDR2 (germline): MNHEY, SVGAGI. V lost 7 bases and J lost 1; bases outside the gene matches: 10. The CDR3 loop spans 16 amino acids. The CDR3: CASIFPGTRGTDTQYF. For the CDR3, the DNA is TGTGCCAGCATCTTTCCCGGGACTAGAGGCACAGATACGCAGTATTTT.

This clonotype came up many times. The genes are TRBV6-5 and TRBJ1-6, with D possibly TRBD1 on 5 matching bases. CDR1 and CDR2 from the germline V gene are MNHEY and SVGAGI. CDR3 length: 14 residues. Trimming took 7 bases from V and 10 from J, leaving 17 bases between them. Written as DNA, the CDR3 is TGTGCCAGCATCGCCCTATCCGGGGCCTCACCCCTCCACTTT. This sequence encodes CASIALSGASPLHF.

The rearrangement uses TRBV6-5 and TRBJ2-5, with no clear D. The CDR3 sequence is 13 residues long. The V gene lost 4 bases and the J gene lost 0 bases, with 6 bases spanning the gap. CDR1 is MNHEY and CDR2 is SVGAGI in the germline V gene. In DNA, the CDR3 is TGTGCCAGCAGTTTTCCTCACCAAGAGACCCAGTACTTC. Its translation is CASSFPHQETQYF.

Many counts were recorded for this clonotype. This chain links TRBV7-9 with TRBJ2-5; D might be TRBD1 (6 bases). This CDR3 contains 15 residues. From germline, CDR1 is SEHNR and CDR2 FQNEAQ (reference sequence). The V end was cut by 0 bases, the J end by 4 bases, with 12 bases between. CDR3 in amino acids: CASSLAGRGGETQYF. The CDR3 DNA sequence: TGTGCCAGCAGCTTAGCCGGGCGAGGGGGAGAGACCCAGTACTTC.

This rearrangement joins TRBV7-2 to TRBJ2-1; possibly TRBD1 for D (5 bases). Trimming took 2 bases from V and 8 from J, leaving 7 bases between them. The germline gives CDR1 SGHTA, CDR2 FQGNSA. This CDR3 contains 12 residues. CDR3 coding DNA: TGTGCCAGCAGCTTAACCAGGGATGAGCAGTTCTTC. It yields the protein CASSLTRDEQFF.

The chain joins TRBV5-1 to TRBJ2-3; D gene uncertain. The V and J ends lost 0 bases and 6 bases respectively, with 11 bases between them. This CDR3 comprises 14 residues. Germline V gives CDR1 SGHRS, CDR2 YFSETQ. In nucleotides, the CDR3 is TGCGCCAGCAGCTTGGAAGGGATTAGGGATACGCAGTATTTT. It translates to CASSLEGIRDTQYF. Full variable domain (rest looked up from reference TRBV5-1 and TRBJ2-3): KAGVTQTPRYLIKTRGQQVTLSCSPISGHRSVSWYQQTPGQGLQFLFEYFSETQRNKGNFPGRFSGRQFSNSRSEMNVSTLELGDSALYLCASSLEGIRDTQYFGPGTRLTVL.

There are many counts of this clonotype. This rearrangement joins TRBV5-5 to TRBJ1-2; TRBD1 matches at 8 bases. Germline loops: CDR1 SGHKS, CDR2 YYEKEE (reference sequence). V shed 3 bases, J shed 4 bases, and the junction held 2 bases outside the gene matches. The CDR3 consists of 13 residues. Here the CDR3 DNA reads TGTGCCAGCAGCTCAACAGGGGGCTATGGCTACACCTTC. Amino acid sequence: CASSSTGGYGYTF.

This clonotype was recorded a few times. V gene TRBV7-2 combines with J gene TRBJ2-7, with D perhaps TRBD2 (5 bases). Trimming stripped 6 bases from V and 4 bases from J, with 13 bases between. The CDR3 has 13 amino acids. Germline CDR1 SGHTA, CDR2 FQGNSA. The CDR3 protein is CASSSERGYEQYF. The CDR3 DNA reads TGTGCCAGCAGTTCAGAACGGGGTTACGAGCAGTACTTC. Looking up the rest from reference TRBV7-2 and TRBJ2-7 gives the full variable domain: GAGVSQSPSNKVTEKGKDVELRCDPISGHTALYWYRQSLGQGLEFLIYFQGNSAPDKSGLPSDRFSAERTGGSVSTLTIQRTQQEDSAVYLCASSSERGYEQYFGPGTRLTVT.

V gene TRBV20-1 combines with J gene TRBJ2-7; either TRBD1 or TRBD2 may supply D (5 bases each). CDR1 DFQATT and CDR2 SNEGSKA come from the germline V gene (reference sequence). The CDR3 sequence is 13 residues long. V lost 2 bases to trimming and J lost 2 bases, with 10 bases between them. In DNA form, the CDR3 reads TGCAGTGCTAGAAGGGACCTAACCTACGAGCAGTACTTC. Protein sequence: CSARRDLTYEQYF.

This clonotype is labeled as medium-sized. The rearrangement links TRBV23-1 to TRBJ2-7; D may match TRBD1 or TRBD2 (5 bases each). TRBV23-1 is sorted into the ORF group, with uncertain function. Trimming took 1 base from V and 0 from J, leaving 25 bases between them. The CDR3 is 20 amino acids. The CDR3 DNA follows: TGCGCCAGCAGTCAATTTTTACGTCCCATGGGGACGGCGAGCTCCTACGAGCAGTACTTC. This encodes CASSQFLRPMGTASSYEQYF.

By proportion, this clonotype is medium-sized. The V and J genes are TRBV20-1 and TRBJ1-4; D might be TRBD1 (5 bases). The V and J ends lost 3 bases and 8 bases respectively, with 13 bases between them. The CDR3 length is 13 residues. CDR1 and CDR2 from the germline V gene are DFQATT and SNEGSKA (reference sequence). DNA of the CDR3: TGCAGTGCTAGTCGGGGGGGATGGGAAAAACTGTTTTTT. Its protein is CSASRGGWEKLFF.

This clonotype was picked up a small number of times. CDR3 nucleotides: TGTGCCACCAACCCGACAGGGGTGGGGGAGCAGTACTTC. This codes for CATNPTGVGEQYF. J is TRBJ2-7 and V is TRBV15; TRBD1 matches at 8 bases. The CDR3 length is 13 residues. The V gene's germline CDR1 is LNHNV and CDR2 YYDKDF (reference sequence). With 7 bases clipped from V and 7 bases from J, the junction kept 9 bases outside the gene matches.

This clonotype was seen more than once but under ten times. The V call is TRBV6-2 or TRBV6-3, the J call TRBJ2-7; D uncertain. V shed 2 bases and J shed 2 bases, with 4 bases lying between them. The CDR3 runs to 12 residues. The germline V gene has CDR1 MNHEY and CDR2 SVGEGT. The CDR3 reads CASSYSTYEQYF. The CDR3 region has the DNA TGTGCCAGCAGTTACAGTACCTACGAGCAGTACTTC.

This clonotype was counted at least ten times. The chain carries TRBV9 and TRBJ2-2; the match to TRBD2 covers 10 bases. The V gene end was trimmed by 0 bases and the J gene end by 4 bases; junction bases not matched to a gene: 9. Germline V gene lookup returns CDR1 SGDLS and CDR2 YYNGEE. The CDR3 sequence is 18 residues long. The CDR3 spells CASSVERGGSGFTGELFF. CDR3 coding DNA: TGTGCCAGCAGCGTAGAGCGGGGGGGCTCAGGATTCACCGGGGAGCTGTTTTTT.

J is TRBJ2-1 and V is TRBV21-1; TRBD1 reflects the table's D call only, with no check against the DNA. TRBV21-1 is given as a pseudogene. This CDR3 comprises 15 residues. CDR3 region: CASSKSWGAHNEQFF. The CDR3 region has the DNA TGTGCCAGCAGCAAAAGTTGGGGGGCCCACAATGAGCAGTTCTTC.

This clonotype counts as medium-sized. This chain uses TRBV11-3 with TRBJ2-1; 16 bases align to TRBD2. V shed 3 bases, J shed 1 base, and the junction held 0 bases outside the gene matches. Germline CDR1 and CDR2: SGHNT and YENEEA. This CDR3 has 17 amino acids. This CDR3 is CASSLGLAGGSYNEQFF. The CDR3 DNA is TGTGCCAGCAGCTTGGGACTAGCGGGGGGGTCCTACAATGAGCAGTTCTTC.